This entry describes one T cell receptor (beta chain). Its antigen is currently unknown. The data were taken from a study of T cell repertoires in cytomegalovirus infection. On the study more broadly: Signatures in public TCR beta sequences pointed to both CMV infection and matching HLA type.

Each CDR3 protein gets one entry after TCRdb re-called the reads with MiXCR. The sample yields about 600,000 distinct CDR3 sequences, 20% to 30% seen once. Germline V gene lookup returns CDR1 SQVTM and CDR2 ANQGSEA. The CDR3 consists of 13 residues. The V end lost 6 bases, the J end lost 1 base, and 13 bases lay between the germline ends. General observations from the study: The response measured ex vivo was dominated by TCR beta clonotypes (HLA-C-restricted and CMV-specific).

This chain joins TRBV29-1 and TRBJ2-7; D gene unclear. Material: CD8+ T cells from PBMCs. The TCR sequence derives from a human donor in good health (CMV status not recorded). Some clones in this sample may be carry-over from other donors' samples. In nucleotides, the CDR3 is TGCAGCGTGGTACTACCCCATTCCTACGAGCAGTACTTC. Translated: CSVVLPHSYEQYF.